One T cell receptor (beta chain) is described in this entry. The source of the sample is a study of blood T cell repertoires in COVID-19. Overall study: From T cells, B-cell-depleted T cells, or PBMCs came the material, which was cDNA or gDNA.

V was clipped by 0 bases and J by 7 bases; unmatched bases: 5. The CDR3 has 15 residues. The germline CDR1 and CDR2 sequences are WNHNN and SYGVQD (reference sequence). Assay used: immunoSEQ multiplex PCR; TCRdb lists only in-frame clones, some missing. The data hold tens of thousands of clones, with about four fifths observed a single time. The chain joins TRBV10-1 to TRBJ2-7, with TRBD2 identical over 11 bases. Sequencing input: peripheral blood. The receptor was derived from a man aged 45 to 65 with acute or convalescent COVID-19. The CDR3 DNA sequence: TGCGCCAGCAGTGAGTCTAGCGGGGGGGGTGCTGAGCAGTACTTC. The encoded protein is CASSESSGGGAEQYF.